These 10 T cell receptor beta chains were all obtained from the same sample, sequenced in a study of T cells in Graves' hyperthyroidism and ophthalmopathy. TCR beta CDR3 regions were amplified from RNA transcripts. Initially, a first-round RT-PCR of the TCR CDR3 employed the HTBI primer set. Using its own MiXCR run on the multiplex PCR reads, TCRdb lists one record per CDR3 protein. Of hundreds of thousands of distinct CDR3 sequences listed, 14% to 15% are singletons. Sequencing input: blood. Receptors were obtained from a woman aged 30 to 39 with Graves' hyperthyroidism.

This clonotype was observed at least ten times. The rearrangement links TRBV5-1 to TRBJ2-3, with 10 bases matching TRBD2. Per germline, CDR1 SGHRS and CDR2 YFSETQ. Trimming at V came to 3 bases and at J to 6 bases, leaving 7 bases not matched to a gene. CDR3 size: 15 residues. The DNA of the CDR3 is TGCGCCAGCAGCTCCGGACTAGCGGCACTGGATACGCAGTATTTT. Its translation is CASSSGLAALDTQYF.

This clonotype has more than one count but fewer than ten. The chain employs TRBV7-2 and TRBJ1-2; no definite D call. Germline lookup yields CDR1 SGHTA and CDR2 FQGNSA. Trimming took 2 bases from V and 4 from J, leaving 11 bases between them. This CDR3 has 14 residues. The CDR3 DNA is TGTGCCAGCAGCTTACAGAGCCGGGCCTATGGCTACACCTTC. This translates into CASSLQSRAYGYTF.

V usage is TRBV19 and J usage is TRBJ2-1, with D possibly being TRBD1 or TRBD2 (5 bases each). Trimming stripped 3 bases from V and 8 bases from J, with 11 bases between. CDR1 is LNHDA and CDR2 is SQIVND in the germline V gene (reference sequence). CDR3 length: 13 residues. The CDR3 loop is CASSITQGDEQFF. The CDR3 DNA is TGTGCCAGTAGTATTACGCAGGGAGATGAGCAGTTCTTC.

This clonotype was detected many times. The chain employs TRBV30 and TRBJ2-5; weak D call: TRBD2 (5 bases). The CDR3 extends over 13 amino acids. Germline CDR1 is GTSNPN and CDR2 is SVGIG (reference sequence). Trimming pared 5 bases from V and 10 bases from J, leaving 20 bases between. In nucleotides, the CDR3 is TGTGCCTGGGGCGGACGGGGAAGAGAAATCCAGTACTTC. Its protein product is CAWGGRGREIQYF.

This clonotype appeared many times. CDR3 sequence reads: CAISESRARSYEQYF. CDR3 DNA sequence: TGTGCCATCAGTGAGTCGCGAGCCCGTTCCTACGAGCAGTACTTC. The J gene is TRBJ2-7, the V gene TRBV10-3; D is ambiguous. V dropped 0 bases and J dropped 1 base, with 10 bases sitting between them. The germline V gene has CDR1 ENHRY and CDR2 SYGVKD. The CDR3 sequence is 15 residues long.

This clonotype has ten or more counts. The chain combines TRBV20-1 with TRBJ2-3; 8 bases are shared with TRBD2. Per the germline V gene, CDR1 is DFQATT and CDR2 is SNEGSKA (reference sequence). The CDR3 covers 16 residues. This chain's CDR3 is CSLVGAAGAGTDTQYF. DNA of the CDR3: TGCAGCCTAGTGGGTGCAGCGGGAGCGGGCACAGATACGCAGTATTTT.

This clonotype was picked up many times. J is TRBJ2-7 and V is TRBV28, with D uncertain. The germline V and J ends were trimmed by 5 bases and 2 bases, with 16 bases remaining between them. The germline gives CDR1 MDHEN, CDR2 SYDVKM. The CDR3 has 15 residues. CDR3 region: CASSQGPEGTYEQYF. DNA of the CDR3: TGTGCCAGCAGTCAAGGACCAGAAGGGACCTACGAGCAGTACTTC.

The table lists this clonotype with many counts. For the CDR3, the DNA is TGTGCCAGCTCACCAGGGGGCGTTTCCTGGGAGCAGTACTTC. Its translation: CASSPGGVSWEQYF. The chain carries TRBV18 and TRBJ2-7; maybe TRBD1 (6 bases). Per the germline V gene, CDR1 is KGHSH and CDR2 is LQKENI. The germline V and J ends were trimmed by 2 bases and 7 bases, with 15 bases remaining between them. The CDR3 length is 14 residues.

This clonotype has more than one count but fewer than ten. The J gene is TRBJ2-3, the V gene TRBV28, with TRBD2 matching 13 bases. V shed 3 bases and J 1 base; nucleotides not matched to a gene: 13. The germline gives CDR1 MDHEN, CDR2 SYDVKM. The CDR3 consists of 20 residues. CDR3 coding DNA: TGTGCCAGCAGTTTTAGACCCAGGACTAGCGGGAGCAGGGGCACAGATACGCAGTATTTT. Translation: CASSFRPRTSGSRGTDTQYF.

This clonotype was counted ten times or more. The chain carries TRBV28 and TRBJ1-3, with unresolved D. V dropped 11 bases and J dropped 0 bases, with 17 bases sitting between them. Looked up from germline, CDR1 is MDHEN and CDR2 is SYDVKM. The CDR3 sequence is 15 residues long. CDR3 residues: CAYPAPDCSGNTIYF. CDR3 nucleotide sequence: TGTGCCTATCCCGCCCCAGACTGCTCTGGAAACACCATATATTTT.